These T cell receptor beta chains were read from a single sample in a study of T cells in Graves' hyperthyroidism and ophthalmopathy. Using its own MiXCR run on the multiplex PCR reads, TCRdb lists one record per CDR3 protein. The sample records a few hundred thousand distinct CDR3 sequences, 15% to 19% being singletons. Sequenced: blood. The receptors derive from a woman between 25 and 40 years old with Graves' hyperthyroidism. Both conserved end residues are part of each CDR3. The D gene is left open where the match is weak. Clone size appears in some rows only: once, few, many, or a class for an expanded clone.

clone_size	j_call	d_call	v_call	cdr3_aa	cdr3_nt
.	TRBJ1-2	.	TRBV20-1	CSALSRPGGYGYTF	TGCAGTGCCTTATCGCGTCCAGGTGGATATGGCTACACCTTC
few	TRBJ2-7	.	TRBV6-5	CASSYSGDASSYEQYF	TGTGCCAGCAGTTACTCGGGGGACGCGAGCTCCTACGAGCAGTACTTC
few	TRBJ2-3	TRBD1	TRBV15	CATSRDLTQGATDTQYF	TGTGCCACCAGCAGAGATCTTACCCAGGGGGCAACAGATACGCAGTATTTT
many	TRBJ2-2	TRBD2	TRBV20-1	CSARTSGSGELFF	TGCAGTGCTAGGACTAGCGGGAGCGGGGAGCTGTTTTTT
.	TRBJ1-3	.	TRBV4-3	CASSQVGLFGNTIYF	TGCGCCAGCAGCCAAGTGGGCCTTTTTGGAAACACCATATATTTT
many	TRBJ2-1	.	TRBV5-1	CASSPQAGSLYNEQFF	TGCGCCAGCAGCCCACAAGCGGGCAGCCTCTACAATGAGCAGTTCTTC
few	TRBJ2-5	TRBD1	TRBV5-1	CASSLAQTTGGLAETQYF	TGCGCCAGCAGCTTGGCCCAGACGACAGGGGGGTTGGCAGAGACCCAGTACTTC
few	TRBJ2-7	.	TRBV3-1	CASSRDLLYEQYF	TGTGCCAGCAGCCGGGACTTGCTCTACGAGCAGTACTTC
many	TRBJ2-1	TRBD2	TRBV6-5	CASSYSTATSGAYNEQFF	TGTGCCAGCAGTTACTCGACGGCAACTAGCGGAGCCTACAATGAGCAGTTCTTC
many	TRBJ2-3	TRBD2	TRBV20-1	CSARDSTSGSIDTDTQYF	TGCAGTGCTAGAGATTCGACTAGCGGGAGCATTGACACAGATACGCAGTATTTT
few	TRBJ2-5	.	TRBV7-3	CASSPRSGPGPQYF	TGTGCCAGCAGCCCCCGATCGGGCCCGGGGCCCCAGTACTTC
few	TRBJ2-7	TRBD2	TRBV3-1	CASSQDLASGSNEQYF	TGTGCCAGCAGCCAAGATCTGGCTAGCGGGAGCAACGAGCAGTACTTC
.	TRBJ2-7	TRBD2	TRBV5-6	CASSLEASGTWGEQYF	TGTGCCAGCAGCTTGGAGGCTAGCGGGACATGGGGCGAGCAGTACTTC
.	TRBJ1-3	.	TRBV20-1	CSANRVLGNTIYF	TGCAGTGCTAACAGGGTGTTAGGAAACACCATATATTTT
few	TRBJ2-3	.	TRBV18	CVSSGTDTQYF	TGTGTCAGCTCCGGGACGGATACGCAGTATTTT
many	TRBJ1-1	.	TRBV7-3	CASSPTGWSTEAFF	TGTGCCAGCAGCCCTACAGGGTGGAGCACTGAAGCTTTCTTT
many	TRBJ2-7	TRBD2	TRBV20-1	CSASYGRAGGYEQYF	TGCAGTGCTAGCTACGGGAGGGCCGGGGGTTACGAGCAGTACTTC
many	TRBJ2-1	TRBD2	TRBV7-2	CASSFAGGGVEQFF	TGTGCCAGCAGCTTTGCGGGGGGAGGGGTTGAGCAGTTCTTC
.	TRBJ1-1	.	TRBV20-1	CSARNPPGQITEAFF	TGCAGTGCTAGAAACCCCCCGGGGCAAATCACTGAAGCTTTCTTT
many	TRBJ2-3	TRBD2	TRBV20-1	CSAGRTSGSLDTQYF	TGCAGTGCGGGACGGACTAGCGGGAGCTTGGATACGCAGTATTTT
.	TRBJ2-6	.	TRBV30	CAWDVTRTGSGANVLTF	TGTGCCTGGGACGTCACCCGGACCGGCTCTGGGGCCAACGTCCTGACTTTC
few	TRBJ1-2	TRBD1	TRBV27	CASSLGEGAYGYTF	TGTGCCAGCAGTTTGGGAGAGGGGGCGTATGGCTACACCTTC
.	TRBJ1-4	.	TRBV6-5	CASSSAGTGEEKLFF	TGTGCCAGCAGTTCTGCCGGGACTGGGGAAGAAAAACTGTTTTTT
many	TRBJ2-5	.	TRBV12-3/TRBV12-4	CASSLFEETQYF	TGTGCCAGCAGTTTGTTTGAAGAGACCCAGTACTTC
.	TRBJ2-3	.	TRBV4-1	CASSQETLHTDTQYF	TGCGCCAGCAGCCAAGAGACTCTTCACACAGATACGCAGTATTTT
.	TRBJ2-3	.	TRBV2	CASRGAGTGTDTQYF	TGTGCCAGCAGGGGGGCAGGGACGGGCACAGATACGCAGTATTTT
few	TRBJ1-1	.	TRBV4-1	CASSQVDRQAEAFF	TGCGCCAGCAGCCAGGTCGACCGTCAGGCTGAAGCTTTCTTT
many	TRBJ2-5	TRBD1	TRBV28	CASSSRWGQGYF	TGTGCCAGCAGTTCGAGATGGGGACAGGGGTACTTC
many	TRBJ1-1	.	TRBV28	CASSPGGHQGTEAFF	TGTGCCAGCAGCCCGGGCGGCCACCAAGGAACTGAAGCTTTCTTT
.	TRBJ1-1	.	TRBV28	CASSFWQGLNTEAFF	TGTGCCAGCAGTTTCTGGCAGGGGCTTAACACTGAAGCTTTCTTT
few	TRBJ2-7	TRBD1	TRBV29-1	CSVEFQQGQVPYEQYF	TGCAGCGTTGAATTCCAACAGGGACAGGTTCCCTACGAGCAGTACTTC
few	TRBJ2-7	.	TRBV5-1	CASSPEPLSYEQYF	TGCGCCAGCAGCCCCGAACCACTCTCCTACGAGCAGTACTTC
many	TRBJ1-2	.	TRBV11-2	CASSLPGTYNYGYTF	TGTGCCAGCAGCTTACCCGGGACGTATAACTATGGCTACACCTTC
.	TRBJ2-1	.	TRBV29-1	CSVEGRAQGSYNEQFF	TGCAGCGTTGAGGGGCGGGCTCAGGGGTCCTACAATGAGCAGTTCTTC
few	TRBJ2-1	.	TRBV27	CASRGLFNEQFF	TGTGCCAGCCGTGGACTGTTCAATGAGCAGTTCTTC
.	TRBJ2-3	.	TRBV6-2/TRBV6-3	CASTRAPEDTQYF	TGTGCCAGCACCCGGGCCCCGGAGGATACGCAGTATTTT
.	TRBJ2-7	.	TRBV7-9	CVSSPSHQGYEQYF	TGTGTCAGCAGCCCAAGCCACCAGGGCTACGAGCAGTACTTC
.	TRBJ1-1	.	TRBV19	CASNIWGPGHTEAFF	TGTGCCAGTAACATATGGGGGCCGGGCCACACTGAAGCTTTCTTT